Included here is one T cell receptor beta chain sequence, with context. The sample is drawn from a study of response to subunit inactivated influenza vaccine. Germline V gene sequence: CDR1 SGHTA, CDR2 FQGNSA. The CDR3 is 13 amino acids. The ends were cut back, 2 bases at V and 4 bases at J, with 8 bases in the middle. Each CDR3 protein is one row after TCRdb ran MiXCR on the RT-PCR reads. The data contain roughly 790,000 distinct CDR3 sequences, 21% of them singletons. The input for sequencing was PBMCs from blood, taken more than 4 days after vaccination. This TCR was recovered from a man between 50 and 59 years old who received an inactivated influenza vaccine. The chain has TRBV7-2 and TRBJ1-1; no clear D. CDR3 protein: CASSLPSITEAFF. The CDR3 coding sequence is TGTGCCAGCAGCTTACCGAGCATCACTGAAGCTTTCTTT.